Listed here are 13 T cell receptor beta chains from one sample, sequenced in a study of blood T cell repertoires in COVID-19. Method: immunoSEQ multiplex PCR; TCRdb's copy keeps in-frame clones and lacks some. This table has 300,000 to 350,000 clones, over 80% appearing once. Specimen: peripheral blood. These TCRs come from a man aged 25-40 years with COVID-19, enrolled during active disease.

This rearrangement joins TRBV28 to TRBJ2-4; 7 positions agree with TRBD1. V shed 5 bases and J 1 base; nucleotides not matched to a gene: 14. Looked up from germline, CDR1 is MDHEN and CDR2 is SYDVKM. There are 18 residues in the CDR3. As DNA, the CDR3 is TGTGCCAGCAGTAGCACAGGGGTAGTTTCCAGGGCCAAAAACATTCAGTACTTC. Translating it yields CASSSTGVVSRAKNIQYF. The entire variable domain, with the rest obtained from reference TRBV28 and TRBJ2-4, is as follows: DVKVTQSSRYLVKRTGEKVFLECVQDMDHENMFWYRQDPGLGLRLIYFSYDVKMKEKGDIPEGYSVSREKKERFSLILESASTNQTSMYLCASSSTGVVSRAKNIQYFGAGTRLSVL.

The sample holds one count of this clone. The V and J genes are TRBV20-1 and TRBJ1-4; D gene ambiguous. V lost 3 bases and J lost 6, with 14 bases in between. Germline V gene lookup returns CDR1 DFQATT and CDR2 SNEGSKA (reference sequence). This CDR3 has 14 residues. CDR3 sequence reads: CSASSPAQDEKLFF. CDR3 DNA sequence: TGCAGTGCTAGTAGCCCGGCTCAGGATGAAAAACTGTTTTTT.

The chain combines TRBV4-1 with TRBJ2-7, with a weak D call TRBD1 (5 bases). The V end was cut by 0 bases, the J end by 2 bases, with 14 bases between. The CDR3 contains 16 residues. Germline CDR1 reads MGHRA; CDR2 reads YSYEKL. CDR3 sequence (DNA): TGCGCCAGCAGCCAAGATTTGGGCAGGGTAACCTACGAGCAGTACTTC. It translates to CASSQDLGRVTYEQYF.

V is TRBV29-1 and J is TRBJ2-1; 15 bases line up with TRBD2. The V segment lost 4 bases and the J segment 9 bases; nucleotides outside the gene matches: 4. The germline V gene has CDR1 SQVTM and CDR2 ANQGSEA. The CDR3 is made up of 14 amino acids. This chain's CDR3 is CSVVGLAGGSEQFF. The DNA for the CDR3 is TGCAGCGTTGTGGGACTAGCGGGAGGAAGTGAGCAGTTCTTC.

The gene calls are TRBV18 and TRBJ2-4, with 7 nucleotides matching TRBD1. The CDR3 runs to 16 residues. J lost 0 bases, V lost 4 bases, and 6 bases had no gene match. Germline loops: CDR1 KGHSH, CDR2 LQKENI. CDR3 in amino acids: CASSLSGQLAKNIQYF. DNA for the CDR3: TGTGCCAGCTCACTCTCGGGACAGCTAGCCAAAAACATTCAGTACTTC.

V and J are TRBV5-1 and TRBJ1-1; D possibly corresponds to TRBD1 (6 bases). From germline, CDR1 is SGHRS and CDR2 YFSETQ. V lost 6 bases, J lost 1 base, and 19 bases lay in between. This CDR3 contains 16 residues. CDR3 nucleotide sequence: TGCGCCAGCAAAGACCTAAAGCGGGGGGCGAACACTGAAGCTTTCTTT. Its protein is CASKDLKRGANTEAFF.

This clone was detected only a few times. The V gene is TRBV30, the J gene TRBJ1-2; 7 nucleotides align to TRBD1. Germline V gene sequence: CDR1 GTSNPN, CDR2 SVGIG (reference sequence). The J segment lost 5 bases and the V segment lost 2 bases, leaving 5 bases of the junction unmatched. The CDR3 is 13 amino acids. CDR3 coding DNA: TGTGCCTGGAGTCGGGGGACAGAATATGGCTACACCTTC. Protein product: CAWSRGTEYGYTF.

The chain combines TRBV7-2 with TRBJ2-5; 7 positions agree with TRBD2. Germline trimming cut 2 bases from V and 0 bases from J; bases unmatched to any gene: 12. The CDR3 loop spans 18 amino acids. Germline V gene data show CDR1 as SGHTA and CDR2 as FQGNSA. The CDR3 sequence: CASSLSPRTRPYQETQYF. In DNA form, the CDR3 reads TGTGCCAGCAGCTTATCCCCTCGGACTAGACCTTACCAAGAGACCCAGTACTTC.

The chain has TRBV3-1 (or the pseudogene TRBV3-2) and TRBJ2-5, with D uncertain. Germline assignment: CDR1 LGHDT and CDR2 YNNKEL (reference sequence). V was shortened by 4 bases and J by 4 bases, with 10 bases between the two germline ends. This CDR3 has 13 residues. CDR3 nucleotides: TGTGCCAGCAGCCGACGACAAAGAGAGACCCAGTACTTC. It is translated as CASSRRQRETQYF.

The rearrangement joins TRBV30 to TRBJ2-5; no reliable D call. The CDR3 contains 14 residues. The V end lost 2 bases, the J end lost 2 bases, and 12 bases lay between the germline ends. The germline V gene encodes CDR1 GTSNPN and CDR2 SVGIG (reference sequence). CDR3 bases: TGTGCCTGGAGTCAACACACGGGTCAAGAGACCCAGTACTTC. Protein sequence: CAWSQHTGQETQYF.

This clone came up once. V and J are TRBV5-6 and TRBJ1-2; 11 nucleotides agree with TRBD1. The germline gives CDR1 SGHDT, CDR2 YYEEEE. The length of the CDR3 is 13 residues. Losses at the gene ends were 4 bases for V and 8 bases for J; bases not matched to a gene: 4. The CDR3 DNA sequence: TGTGCCAGCAGCCGGGACAGGGGGATAGGCTACACCTTC. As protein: CASSRDRGIGYTF.

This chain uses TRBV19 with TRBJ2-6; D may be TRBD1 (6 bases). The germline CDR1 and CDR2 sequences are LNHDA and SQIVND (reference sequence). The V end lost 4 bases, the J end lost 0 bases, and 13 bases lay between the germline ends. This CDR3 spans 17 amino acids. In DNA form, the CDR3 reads TGTGCCAGTAGTACCCCGACAGGACTCTCTGGGGCCAACGTCCTGACTTTC. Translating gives CASSTPTGLSGANVLTF. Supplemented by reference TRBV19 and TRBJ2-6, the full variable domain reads DGGITQSPKYLFRKEGQNVTLSCEQNLNHDAMYWYRQDPGQGLRLIYYSQIVNDFQKGDIAEGYSVSREKKESFPLTVTSAQKNPTAFYLCASSTPTGLSGANVLTFGAGSRLTVL.

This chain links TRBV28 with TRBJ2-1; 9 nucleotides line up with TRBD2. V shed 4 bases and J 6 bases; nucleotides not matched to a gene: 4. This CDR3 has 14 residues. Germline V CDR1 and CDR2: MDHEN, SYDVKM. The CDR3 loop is CASSWSGRINEQFF. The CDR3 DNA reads TGTGCCAGCAGTTGGAGCGGGAGGATCAATGAGCAGTTCTTC.